The clone carrying this T cell receptor (beta chain) appeared once. The record originates from a study of OX40 agonist ivuxolimab in advanced cancers. Study in general: Patients received ivuxolimab, an agonistic anti-OX40 (CD134) antibody. Three partial responders included one hepatocellular carcinoma patient and two cutaneous melanoma patients.

In germline, CDR1 is MNHNS, CDR2 SASEGT. V lost 5 bases and J lost 2, with 15 bases in between. The CDR3 is 15 residues long. This table comes from immunoSEQ multiplex PCR, and its TCRdb copy is limited to in-frame clones, with some not included. The sample holds about 93,000 clones, about 91% seen once. The receptor was isolated from an adult with an advanced solid tumor such as melanoma, head and neck, liver or kidney cancer. The source was CD4+ or CD8+ T cells sorted from blood, collected in a trial of the OX40 agonist ivuxolimab. The V and J genes are TRBV6-1 and TRBJ2-5; D is uncertain. Here the CDR3 DNA reads TGTGCCAGCAGTCGTGGGATCGGAGAACAAGAGACCCAGTACTTC. The encoded protein is CASSRGIGEQETQYF.